Listed here are 31 T cell receptor beta chains from one sample, sequenced in a study of blood T cell repertoires in COVID-19. Here immunoSEQ multiplex PCR was the method, and the copy in TCRdb shows in-frame clones only, minus some. The sample holds approximately 330,000 clones; roughly 87% are singletons and the top ten take roughly a tenth. Sequencing was performed on peripheral blood. The source of these receptors is a man in his thirties or forties with COVID-19, enrolled during active disease.

V usage is TRBV27 and J usage is TRBJ1-2; D is perhaps TRBD1 (5 bases). Germline V gives CDR1 MNHEY, CDR2 SMNVEV (reference sequence). Trimming shortened V by 2 bases and J by 4 bases, and 14 bases separated the two germline ends. The CDR3 loop spans 15 amino acids. The CDR3 loop reads CASSLQGDLAYGYTF. CDR3 coding DNA: TGTGCCAGCAGTTTACAAGGGGATCTGGCCTATGGCTACACCTTC.

The chain recombines TRBV19 with TRBJ1-1; tentatively, D is TRBD1 (5 bases). Trimming pared 6 bases from V and 1 base from J, leaving 12 bases between. Germline CDR1 is LNHDA and CDR2 is SQIVND (reference sequence). This CDR3 is built from 14 residues. The CDR3 here is CASRLQETNTEAFF. As DNA, the CDR3 is TGTGCCAGTAGACTACAGGAAACGAACACTGAAGCTTTCTTT.

This chain connects TRBV3-1 (or the pseudogene TRBV3-2) to TRBJ2-1; tentatively, D is TRBD2 (7 bases). V was cut by 0 bases and J by 3 bases, with 15 bases left in between. CDR1 is LGHDT, CDR2 YNNKEL, per germline (reference sequence). The CDR3 is made up of 17 amino acids. CDR3 sequence: CASSQDPGGRIYNEQFF. In DNA form, the CDR3 reads TGTGCCAGCAGCCAAGATCCGGGGGGCCGTATCTACAATGAGCAGTTCTTC.

CDR3 DNA sequence: TGTGCCAGCAGCTTAGCGCATCTAGAGTCACCCCTCCACTTT. Translating it yields CASSLAHLESPLHF. The chain carries TRBV7-8 and TRBJ1-6, with D uncertain. CDR1 and CDR2 (germline): SGHVS, FQNEAQ. The CDR3 runs 14 residues. V was cut by 0 bases and J by 10 bases, with 10 bases left in between.

This clone was seen only once. The V gene is TRBV4-2, the J gene TRBJ2-2; D possibly corresponds to TRBD1 (5 bases). Germline values: CDR1 LGHNA, CDR2 YNFKEQ. The CDR3 totals 16 residues. The V end lost 0 bases, the J end lost 5 bases, and 13 bases lay between the germline ends. CDR3 residues: CASSQEGASGTGELFF. The CDR3 bases are TGTGCCAGCAGCCAAGAAGGGGCGTCCGGAACCGGGGAGCTGTTTTTT.

This clone was observed a handful of times. J is TRBJ2-4 and V is TRBV2; 9 positions agree with TRBD1. CDR1 is SNHLY, CDR2 FYNNEI, per germline. V was pared by 8 bases and J by 5 bases, with 1 base of the junction left unmatched. This CDR3 contains 12 residues. The CDR3 sequence is CASRDRENIQYF. The CDR3 nucleotides are TGTGCCAGCCGGGACAGGGAAAACATTCAGTACTTC.

The J gene is TRBJ2-7, the V gene TRBV27, with 9 nucleotides matching TRBD2. The germline V gene encodes CDR1 MNHEY and CDR2 SMNVEV (reference sequence). The CDR3 length is 16 residues. The trim removed 0 bases at V and 4 bases at J, leaving 7 bases unmatched. In nucleotides, the CDR3 is TGTGCCAGCAGTTTATCGAGCGGGGGGCGCATTTACGAGCAGTACTTC. Protein product: CASSLSSGGRIYEQYF.

The rearrangement links TRBV19 to TRBJ2-7; 9 nucleotides line up with TRBD2. CDR3 length: 15 amino acids. The V and J ends lost 8 bases and 0 bases, in that order; junction bases with no gene match: 8. The V gene's germline CDR1 is LNHDA and CDR2 SQIVND (reference sequence). The CDR3 reads CASRPSGESSYEQYF. The CDR3 bases are TGTGCCAGTCGTCCTAGCGGGGAAAGCTCCTACGAGCAGTACTTC. Full variable domain (rest looked up from reference TRBV19 and TRBJ2-7): DGGITQSPKYLFRKEGQNVTLSCEQNLNHDAMYWYRQDPGQGLRLIYYSQIVNDFQKGDIAEGYSVSREKKESFPLTVTSAQKNPTAFYLCASRPSGESSYEQYFGPGTRLTVT.

This clone was detected once. The chain uses TRBV27 and TRBJ1-1; no firm D call. Trimming took off 7 bases at V and 1 base at J, with 4 bases between the two ends. The CDR3 is 11 amino acids. Germline lookup yields CDR1 MNHEY and CDR2 SMNVEV (reference sequence). The CDR3 loop is CASIKNTEAFF. In nucleotides, the CDR3 is TGTGCCAGCATTAAGAACACTGAAGCTTTCTTT.

CDR3 DNA: TGTGCCACCAGCAGAGATAGAAGCAGGGGGCGGACCGGGGAGCTGTTTTTT. This gives the protein CATSRDRSRGRTGELFF. The chain joins TRBV15 to TRBJ2-2; TRBD1 matches at 8 bases. V was clipped by 0 bases and J by 5 bases; unmatched bases: 8. Germline V lookup: CDR1 LNHNV, CDR2 YYDKDF (reference sequence). The CDR3 totals 17 residues.

The V gene is TRBV25-1, the J gene TRBJ1-6; tentatively, D is TRBD1 (5 bases). V was cut by 5 bases and J by 0 bases, with 8 bases left in between. CDR1 MGHDK and CDR2 SYGVNS come from the germline V gene. This CDR3 is 15 amino acids long. This CDR3 is CASSPQGSYNSPLHF. The CDR3, as DNA: TGTGCCAGCAGTCCGCAGGGCTCCTATAATTCACCCCTCCACTTT. Supplemented by reference TRBV25-1 and TRBJ1-6, the full variable domain reads EADIYQTPRYLVIGTGKKITLECSQTMGHDKMYWYQQDPGMELHLIHYSYGVNSTEKGDLSSESTVSRIRTEHFPLTLESARPSHTSQYLCASSPQGSYNSPLHFGNGTRLTVT.

This chain connects TRBV15 to TRBJ2-3, with TRBD2 matching 8 bases. Germline V lookup: CDR1 LNHNV, CDR2 YYDKDF (reference sequence). V shed 0 bases and J 4 bases; nucleotides not matched to a gene: 6. The CDR3 is 16 residues long. The CDR3 DNA reads as TGTGCCACCAGCAGAGATCTCGGGAGGGTCTCAGATACGCAGTATTTT. Translating it yields CATSRDLGRVSDTQYF.

This clone was recorded a few times. The chain links TRBV27 to TRBJ1-2; TRBD1 might be the D (6 bases). This CDR3 has 13 residues. Germline V gene data show CDR1 as MNHEY and CDR2 as SMNVEV (reference sequence). The V end lost 4 bases, the J end lost 6 bases, and 12 bases lay between the germline ends. The CDR3 is CASSYQGRDGYTF. The CDR3 DNA follows: TGTGCCAGCAGTTACCAGGGGCGGGATGGCTACACCTTC.

A single count supports this clone. This chain links TRBV10-3 with TRBJ2-2, with TRBD2 identical over 9 bases. J lost 2 bases, V lost 9 bases, and 10 bases had no gene match. Germline-derived CDR1 and CDR2 are ENHRY and SYGVKD. The CDR3 is 16 residues long. CDR3: CAMSIGAGGNTGELFF. The DNA for the CDR3 is TGTGCCATGTCAATCGGAGCGGGGGGCAACACCGGGGAGCTGTTTTTT.

This clone was counted ten times or more. The chain links TRBV3-1 (or the pseudogene TRBV3-2) to TRBJ1-1; possible D gene TRBD1, 5 bases. The CDR3 length is 13 residues. V was cut by 4 bases and J by 8 bases, with 14 bases left in between. In germline, CDR1 is LGHDT, CDR2 YNNKEL (reference sequence). CDR3: CASSPRGQSEAFF. The DNA for the CDR3 is TGTGCCAGCAGCCCTAGGGGCCAGTCGGAAGCTTTCTTT.

The rearrangement uses TRBV7-9 and TRBJ2-1, with TRBD2 matching 9 bases. V shed 2 bases and J 9 bases; nucleotides not matched to a gene: 8. The CDR3 is made up of 15 amino acids. Germline V gene sequence: CDR1 SEHNR, CDR2 FQNEAQ (reference sequence). CDR3 in amino acids: CASSLTDLAGSEQFF. In DNA form, the CDR3 reads TGTGCCAGCAGCTTAACAGACCTAGCGGGGAGTGAGCAGTTCTTC.

CDR3 coding DNA: TGCGCCAGCAGCTTGGGTAGCGGGGGCGAGCAGTACTTC. Amino acid sequence: CASSLGSGGEQYF. The chain couples TRBV5-1 to TRBJ2-7; 9 bases match TRBD2. The ends lost 0 bases at V and 6 bases at J; junction bases unmatched: 1. The CDR3 has 13 residues. Per the germline V gene, CDR1 is SGHRS and CDR2 is YFSETQ. Based on the CDR3 plus reference TRBV5-1 and TRBJ2-7, the full variable domain is KAGVTQTPRYLIKTRGQQVTLSCSPISGHRSVSWYQQTPGQGLQFLFEYFSETQRNKGNFPGRFSGRQFSNSRSEMNVSTLELGDSALYLCASSLGSGGEQYFGPGTRLTVT.

V gene TRBV19 combines with J gene TRBJ1-1; maybe TRBD1 (5 bases). Trimming left V 8 bases short and J 4 bases short, with 14 bases between. This CDR3 has 13 amino acids. Germline V gene lookup returns CDR1 LNHDA and CDR2 SQIVND (reference sequence). The CDR3 reads CASAPDGGTEAFF. The CDR3 DNA reads as TGTGCCAGTGCCCCGGACGGGGGCACTGAAGCTTTCTTT.

Turning to this clone: Other DNA sequences within the sample encode an identical CDR3. V is TRBV15 and J is TRBJ1-3; D may be TRBD1 (5 bases). Germline CDR1 is LNHNV and CDR2 is YYDKDF (reference sequence). This CDR3 has 15 residues. Trimming took off 1 base at V and 2 bases at J, with 9 bases between the two ends. The CDR3 region is CATSRVGGAGNTIYF. The CDR3 region has the DNA TGTGCCACCAGCAGAGTTGGAGGGGCTGGAAACACCATATATTTT.

This rearrangement joins TRBV6-2 or TRBV6-3 to TRBJ2-2; possible D gene TRBD2, 6 bases. In germline, CDR1 is MNHEY, CDR2 SVGEGT. The V gene lost 4 bases and the J gene lost 4 bases, with 13 bases spanning the gap. The CDR3 covers 15 residues. The CDR3 DNA is TGTGCCAGCAGTTCCTCGGGAGCTATCACCGGGGAGCTGTTTTTT. Translating it yields CASSSSGAITGELFF.

The chain recombines TRBV3-1 (or the pseudogene TRBV3-2) with TRBJ1-6, with 10 bases that match TRBD1. The CDR3 is made up of 16 amino acids. Germline V gene sequence: CDR1 LGHDT, CDR2 YNNKEL (reference sequence). Trimming removed 4 bases from V and 3 bases from J; junction bases left unmatched: 3. DNA of the CDR3: TGTGCCAGCAGCCCCGGGACAGGGGACTATAATTCACCCCTCCACTTT. It translates to CASSPGTGDYNSPLHF.

The V and J genes are TRBV4-3 and TRBJ1-2; 7 bases are a match to TRBD1. The V gene end was trimmed by 0 bases and the J gene end by 3 bases; junction bases not matched to a gene: 10. CDR1 LGHNA and CDR2 YSLEER come from the germline V gene. The CDR3 totals 17 residues. The CDR3 spells CASSQDEGAGKYYGYTF. The CDR3 DNA is TGCGCCAGCAGCCAAGACGAGGGGGCAGGGAAATACTATGGCTACACCTTC.

In DNA form, the CDR3 reads TGTGCCATCAGTGCCTACAGGGGGCGGCAAGAGACCCAGTACTTC. Its protein product is CAISAYRGRQETQYF. The chain joins TRBV10-3 to TRBJ2-5; 9 bases are a match to TRBD1. V was pared by 4 bases and J by 2 bases, with 5 bases of the junction left unmatched. CDR1 ENHRY and CDR2 SYGVKD come from the germline V gene. The CDR3 has 15 residues.

This CDR3 is CSASGGLISYEQYF. CDR3 in DNA: TGCAGTGCTAGTGGGGGACTGATCTCCTACGAGCAGTACTTC. The chain employs TRBV20-1 and TRBJ2-7, with D possibly being TRBD2 (6 bases). There are 14 residues in the CDR3. The ends were cut back, 3 bases at V and 0 bases at J, with 12 bases in the middle. CDR1 and CDR2 (germline): DFQATT, SNEGSKA (reference sequence).

The chain couples TRBV2 to TRBJ2-7, with 7 nucleotides matching TRBD1. Unmatched junction bases numbered 10, after V lost 0 bases and J lost 2 bases. Germline lookup yields CDR1 SNHLY and CDR2 FYNNEI. This CDR3 has 17 residues. The CDR3 sequence is CASSEAKDRNGPYEQYF. In nucleotides, the CDR3 is TGTGCCAGCAGTGAAGCGAAGGACAGGAATGGCCCCTACGAGCAGTACTTC.

The sample holds one count of this clone. The V gene is TRBV15, the J gene TRBJ2-2, with a weak D call TRBD1 (5 bases). Trimming pared 3 bases from V and 1 base from J, leaving 6 bases between. The CDR3 length is 14 residues. Germline V gene sequence: CDR1 LNHNV, CDR2 YYDKDF (reference sequence). The DNA of the CDR3 is TGTGCCACCAGCAGGGGGCAGAACACCGGGGAGCTGTTTTTT. Translating it yields CATSRGQNTGELFF.

The rearrangement uses TRBV5-1 and TRBJ2-1, with 7 bases identical to TRBD2. This CDR3 comprises 17 residues. Trimming at V came to 1 base and at J to 5 bases, leaving 12 bases not matched to a gene. Germline V gene data show CDR1 as SGHRS and CDR2 as YFSETQ. The CDR3 coding sequence is TGCGCCAGCAGCTTGTGGCATTCAGGCGGGGGTGACAATGAGCAGTTCTTC. As protein: CASSLWHSGGGDNEQFF.

The genes are TRBV25-1 and TRBJ2-3, with D tentatively TRBD1 (7 bases). The ends were cut back, 2 bases at V and 5 bases at J, with 17 bases in the middle. The CDR3 loop spans 16 amino acids. Looked up from germline, CDR1 is MGHDK and CDR2 is SYGVNS. The CDR3 here is CASSELDRTKGDTQYF. Here the CDR3 DNA reads TGTGCCAGCAGTGAACTGGACAGGACTAAAGGAGATACGCAGTATTTT.

This clone has just a few counts. The rearrangement uses TRBV4-1 and TRBJ1-4, with 8 bases fitting TRBD1. V lost 1 base, J lost 2 bases, and 6 bases stayed unmatched. Germline assignment: CDR1 MGHRA and CDR2 YSYEKL. The CDR3 is made up of 17 amino acids. CDR3 bases: TGCGCCAGCAGCCAAGGCTTAACAGGGGGTACTAATGAAAAACTGTTTTTT. Protein product: CASSQGLTGGTNEKLFF.

The chain recombines TRBV9 with TRBJ1-6; no clear D gene. This CDR3 is 14 amino acids long. V lost 2 bases to trimming and J lost 6 bases, with 9 bases between them. Germline values: CDR1 SGDLS, CDR2 YYNGEE. CDR3 in amino acids: CASSVSTFNSPLHF. The DNA of the CDR3 is TGTGCCAGCAGCGTGAGCACGTTTAATTCACCCCTCCACTTT.

This clone was counted at least ten times. In the same sample, other DNA sequences code for this CDR3. The chain has TRBV7-3 and TRBJ1-2; 7 nucleotides line up with TRBD1. The junction had 9 bases not matched to a gene; V was cut back by 5 bases and J by 6 bases. CDR1 SGHTA and CDR2 FQGTGA come from the germline V gene. The CDR3 length is 14 residues. Here the CDR3 DNA reads TGTGCCAGCAGCCTACCAGGGGGTTTCGATGGCTACACCTTC. It encodes CASSLPGGFDGYTF. Complete variable domain (other parts from reference TRBV7-3 and TRBJ1-2): GAGVSQTPSNKVTEKGKYVELRCDPISGHTALYWYRQSLGQGPEFLIYFQGTGAADDSGLPNDRFFAVRPEGSVSTLKIQRTERGDSAVYLCASSLPGGFDGYTFGSGTRLTVV.